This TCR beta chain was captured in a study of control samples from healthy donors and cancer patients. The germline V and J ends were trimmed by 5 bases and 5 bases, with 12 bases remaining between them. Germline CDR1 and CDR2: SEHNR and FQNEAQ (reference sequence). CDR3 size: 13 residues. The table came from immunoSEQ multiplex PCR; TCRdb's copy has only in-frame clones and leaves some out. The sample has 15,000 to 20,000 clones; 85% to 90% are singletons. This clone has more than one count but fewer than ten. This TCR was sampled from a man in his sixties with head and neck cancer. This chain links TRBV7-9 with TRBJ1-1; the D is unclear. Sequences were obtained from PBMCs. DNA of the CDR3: TGTGCCAGCAGCGGGATACGGGAGACTGAAGCTTTCTTT. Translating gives CASSGIRETEAFF.